These 10 T cell receptor beta chains share one sample of origin, sequenced in a study of blood T cell repertoires in COVID-19. The assay was immunoSEQ multiplex PCR, and TCRdb's table has in-frame clones only and misses some. This sample yields about 260,000 clones, of which approximately 90% are seen a single time; roughly 3.9% belongs to the top ten. What was sequenced was peripheral blood. Receptor source: a woman in her forties with acute or convalescent COVID-19.

In DNA form, the CDR3 reads TGTGCCAGCAAGGTTCGCAGGGCCCTTGATAATGAGCAGTTCTTC. Encoded protein: CASKVRRALDNEQFF. This chain joins TRBV6-6 and TRBJ2-1; D possibly corresponds to TRBD1 (5 bases). The CDR3 covers 15 residues. The V end lost 7 bases, the J end lost 7 bases, and 20 bases lay between the germline ends. Germline CDR1 and CDR2: MNHNY and SVGAGI (reference sequence).

The chain uses TRBV5-6 and TRBJ2-3; 11 bases match TRBD1. CDR1 is SGHDT and CDR2 is YYEEEE in the germline V gene. The CDR3 contains 16 residues. Trimming removed 3 bases from V and 5 bases from J; junction bases left unmatched: 8. DNA of the CDR3: TGTGCCAGCAGCTCGCCGGGACAGGGGGATGAAGATACGCAGTATTTT. Its protein product is CASSSPGQGDEDTQYF. Full variable domain (rest looked up from reference TRBV5-6 and TRBJ2-3): DAGVTQSPTHLIKTRGQQVTLRCSPKSGHDTVSWYQQALGQGPQFIFQYYEEEERQRGNFPDRFSGHQFPNYSSELNVNALLLGDSALYLCASSSPGQGDEDTQYFGPGTRLTVL.

This chain links TRBV7-2 with TRBJ1-3, with D possibly matching TRBD1 (5 bases). V was clipped by 1 base and J by 4 bases, with 17 bases between them. The CDR3 has 17 amino acids. Germline V lookup: CDR1 SGHTA, CDR2 FQGNSA. The CDR3 here is CASSLGSRAGGGNTIYF. The CDR3 DNA follows: TGTGCCAGCAGCTTAGGTAGCAGGGCCGGTGGGGGAAACACCATATATTTT.

This chain uses TRBV7-9 with TRBJ1-1; 7 nucleotides align to TRBD1. Germline CDR1 reads SEHNR; CDR2 reads FQNEAQ (reference sequence). The CDR3 totals 14 residues. Trimming took 5 bases from V and 4 from J; bases not matched to a gene: 7. Here the CDR3 DNA reads TGTGCCAGCAGCCCGACCTGGGACAGCACTGAAGCTTTCTTT. Amino acid sequence: CASSPTWDSTEAFF.

This clone was detected once. The chain uses TRBV21-1 and TRBJ1-2. TRBV21-1 is designated a pseudogene. This CDR3 has 11 amino acids. The CDR3 DNA is TGTGCCAGCAGTTTATCGGATGGCTACACCTTC. Its protein product is CASSLSDGYTF.

The genes are TRBV7-9 and TRBJ1-1; D is perhaps TRBD1 (6 bases). The germline gives CDR1 SEHNR, CDR2 FQNEAQ (reference sequence). V lost 5 bases to trimming and J lost 9 bases, with 13 bases between them. CDR3 length equals 12 residues. CDR3 loop: CASSPTGTQAFF. The CDR3 nucleotides are TGTGCCAGCAGCCCAACCGGGACACAAGCTTTCTTT.

V usage is TRBV7-3 and J usage is TRBJ2-1; TRBD2 is a possible D gene (6 bases). The germline CDR1 and CDR2 sequences are SGHTA and FQGTGA. CDR3 length equals 15 residues. V dropped 1 base and J dropped 1 base, with 8 bases sitting between them. The chain's CDR3 is CASSLNSGSYNEQFF. The CDR3 coding sequence is TGTGCCAGCAGCTTAAACAGCGGGTCCTACAATGAGCAGTTCTTC.

The table lists this clone with a count of one. The chain is built from TRBV27 and TRBJ1-2; the match to TRBD1 covers 8 bases. Trimming removed 4 bases from V and 6 bases from J; junction bases left unmatched: 10. The germline gives CDR1 MNHEY, CDR2 SMNVEV (reference sequence). This CDR3 region has 15 residues. The CDR3 is CASSSSVQGANGYTF. In DNA form, the CDR3 reads TGTGCCAGCAGTTCCAGCGTGCAGGGGGCGAATGGCTACACCTTC.

CDR3 region: CASGLGQSEGNTIYF. The DNA of the CDR3 is TGTGCTAGTGGTTTGGGACAGTCGGAGGGAAACACCATATATTTT. The chain links TRBV12-5 to TRBJ1-3, with D perhaps matching TRBD1 (5 bases). Germline V CDR1 and CDR2: LGHNT, FRNRAP. The CDR3 runs 15 residues. Trimming removed 1 base at V and 4 bases at J, with 11 bases between.

The CDR3 region has the DNA TGCGCCAGTCCTGACAGGGTAAGGCACTCGAACACTGAAGCTTTCTTT. Its protein is CASPDRVRHSNTEAFF. The chain uses TRBV23-1 and TRBJ1-1, with 7 positions matching TRBD1. TRBV23-1 is sorted into the ORF group, with uncertain function. There are 16 residues in the CDR3. Losses at the gene ends were 9 bases for V and 1 base for J; bases not matched to a gene: 14.